These 17 T cell receptor beta chains share one sample of origin, sequenced in a study of blood T cell repertoires in COVID-19. Here immunoSEQ multiplex PCR was the method, and the copy in TCRdb shows in-frame clones only, minus some. Found here are a few hundred thousand clones, roughly 87% of them singletons; the top ten hold 2.5% to 3.5%. Sample: PBMCs or T cells enriched from blood (not recorded which). These receptor sequences come from a woman aged 30 to 39 who had recovered from COVID-19.

This clone was observed a single time. The gene calls are TRBV7-8 and TRBJ1-1; D possibly corresponds to TRBD1 (5 bases). The CDR3 runs 14 residues. V was cut by 5 bases and J by 11 bases, with 21 bases left in between. Germline V gives CDR1 SGHVS, CDR2 FQNEAQ. In DNA form, the CDR3 reads TGTGCCAGCAGCGAAGGGGCATGGGCAGGAGAGGCTTTCTTT. This gives the protein CASSEGAWAGEAFF.

The J gene is TRBJ1-4, the V gene TRBV2; the match to TRBD1 covers 10 bases. The CDR3 covers 17 residues. V shed 7 bases and J 0 bases; nucleotides not matched to a gene: 8. The germline CDR1 and CDR2 sequences are SNHLY and FYNNEI. Here the CDR3 reads CASNGGQGSATNEKLFF. CDR3 DNA: TGTGCCAGCAATGGGGGACAGGGGTCTGCAACTAATGAAAAACTGTTTTTT. Variable domain in full (rest from reference TRBV2 and TRBJ1-4): EPEVTQTPSHQVTQMGQEVILRCVPISNHLYFYWYRQILGQKVEFLVSFYNNEISEKSEIFDDQFSVERPDGSNFTLKIRSTKLEDSAMYFCASNGGQGSATNEKLFFGSGTQLSVL.

This clone was picked up one time. The V and J genes are TRBV2 and TRBJ2-7; 8 nucleotides line up with TRBD1. Germline V gene data show CDR1 as SNHLY and CDR2 as FYNNEI. This CDR3 region has 15 residues. The junction had 7 bases not matched to a gene; V was cut back by 2 bases and J by 4 bases. CDR3 nucleotide sequence: TGTGCCAGCAGTGAACCGGGACAGGTGAGGTACGAGCAGTACTTC. Its protein product is CASSEPGQVRYEQYF. Together with reference TRBV2 and TRBJ2-7, the CDR3 gives the full variable domain: EPEVTQTPSHQVTQMGQEVILRCVPISNHLYFYWYRQILGQKVEFLVSFYNNEISEKSEIFDDQFSVERPDGSNFTLKIRSTKLEDSAMYFCASSEPGQVRYEQYFGPGTRLTVT.

This sequence joins TRBV29-1 and TRBJ1-1; maybe TRBD1 (6 bases). V lost 5 bases and J 3 bases, leaving 16 bases between the germline ends. The CDR3 is 14 residues long. From germline, CDR1 is SQVTM and CDR2 ANQGSEA. The CDR3 region has the DNA TGCAGCGTTAACAGGGTTCTGGGGGACACTGAAGCTTTCTTT. Translation: CSVNRVLGDTEAFF.

The rearrangement uses TRBV21-1 and TRBJ2-2; the D call TRBD2 from the table was never checked on the DNA. TRBV21-1 is an annotated pseudogene. The CDR3 runs to 13 residues. The CDR3 DNA is TGTGCCAGCAGCCGCCGAGGGACCGGGGAGCTGTTTTTT. Translating gives CASSRRGTGELFF.

This sequence joins TRBV30 and TRBJ2-5; 7 bases fit TRBD1. The germline CDR1 and CDR2 sequences are GTSNPN and SVGIG (reference sequence). The CDR3 totals 14 residues. The V and J ends lost 3 bases and 5 bases, in that order; junction bases with no gene match: 9. This CDR3 reads CAWSPTGLVETQYF. CDR3 in DNA: TGTGCCTGGAGCCCGACAGGGCTTGTGGAGACCCAGTACTTC.

The CDR3 DNA is TGTGCCAGCAGGCCTTGGGGGGAGCGGGCTAGCACAGATACGCAGTATTTT. It yields the protein CASRPWGERASTDTQYF. The J gene is TRBJ2-3, the V gene TRBV6-2 or TRBV6-3; D perhaps matches TRBD2 (6 bases). Germline CDR1 is MNHEY and CDR2 is SVGEGT. The CDR3 length is 17 residues. The V end was cut by 6 bases, the J end by 0 bases, with 19 bases between.

The chain recombines TRBV6-5 with TRBJ1-2, with 8 bases that match TRBD1. CDR3 length: 13 residues. Germline loops: CDR1 MNHEY, CDR2 SVGAGI. The ends lost 6 bases at V and 4 bases at J; junction bases unmatched: 4. The DNA for the CDR3 is TGTGCCAGCAGAGCAACAGGGGGCTATGGCTACACCTTC. Residues: CASRATGGYGYTF.

The chain recombines TRBV29-1 with TRBJ2-7, with 10 bases identical to TRBD2. J was trimmed by 5 bases and V by 7 bases; bases with no gene match: 2. CDR1 SQVTM and CDR2 ANQGSEA come from the germline V gene. The CDR3 has 11 residues. The CDR3, as DNA: TGCAGCGCGGGGACTAGCGACGAGCAGTACTTC. Translating gives CSAGTSDEQYF.

V usage is TRBV15 and J usage is TRBJ1-2, with D tentatively TRBD1 (6 bases). The V and J ends lost 5 bases and 8 bases respectively, with 15 bases between them. The germline gives CDR1 LNHNV, CDR2 YYDKDF (reference sequence). The CDR3 spans 13 residues. The CDR3 sequence: CATSGGRAAGYTF. In DNA form, the CDR3 reads TGTGCCACCAGCGGGGGCAGGGCGGCCGGCTACACCTTC.

V is TRBV9 and J is TRBJ2-1; TRBD2 might be the D (7 bases). This CDR3 contains 18 residues. V was cut by 0 bases and J by 0 bases, with 16 bases left in between. Germline CDR1 SGDLS, CDR2 YYNGEE. Here the CDR3 DNA reads TGTGCCAGCAGCGTAGGGAGGGGGGGACAAAGCTCCTACAATGAGCAGTTCTTC. This codes for CASSVGRGGQSSYNEQFF. The variable domain in full, with the rest retrieved from reference TRBV9 and TRBJ2-1, is DSGVTQTPKHLITATGQRVTLRCSPRSGDLSVYWYQQSLDQGLQFLIQYYNGEERAKGNILERFSAQQFPDLHSELNLSSLELGDSALYFCASSVGRGGQSSYNEQFFGPGTRLTVL.

The rearrangement uses TRBV9 and TRBJ2-3; the match to TRBD2 covers 7 bases. V lost 0 bases to trimming and J lost 0 bases; unmatched junction nucleotides: 4. Per the germline V gene, CDR1 is SGDLS and CDR2 is YYNGEE. The CDR3 has 16 residues. CDR3 in DNA: TGTGCCAGCAGCGTAGCATCTAGCGGAAGCACAGATACGCAGTATTTT. Its protein is CASSVASSGSTDTQYF.

CDR3 bases: TGCAGTGCTAGTTCGGGGACACTCCAAGAGACCCAGTACTTC. Translating gives CSASSGTLQETQYF. The rearrangement joins TRBV20-1 to TRBJ2-5; TRBD1 might be the D (6 bases). Trimming removed 3 bases at V and 1 base at J, with 12 bases between. The CDR3 length is 14 residues. Germline V gene sequence: CDR1 DFQATT, CDR2 SNEGSKA (reference sequence).

As for this clone: This sample also contains other DNA sequences that code for the same CDR3. J is TRBJ2-7 and V is TRBV5-4, with 9 bases matching TRBD1. CDR1 and CDR2 (germline): SGHNT, YYREEE (reference sequence). The J segment lost 2 bases and the V segment lost 0 bases, leaving 3 bases of the junction unmatched. The CDR3 is 15 residues long. The CDR3 here is CASSLDRDRAYEQYF. The CDR3 nucleotides read TGTGCCAGCAGCTTGGACCGGGACAGGGCCTACGAGCAGTACTTC.

The rearrangement joins TRBV5-4 to TRBJ2-3, with 12 bases that match TRBD2. Per germline, CDR1 SGHNT and CDR2 YYREEE (reference sequence). With V trimmed by 9 bases and J by 0 bases, 5 bases remained unmatched. There are 15 residues in the CDR3. The CDR3 DNA follows: TGTGCCACCCGACTAGCGGGGGCTAGCACAGATACGCAGTATTTT. The encoded protein is CATRLAGASTDTQYF. The full variable domain, its missing parts supplied by reference TRBV5-4 and TRBJ2-3, is ETGVTQSPTHLIKTRGQQVTLRCSSQSGHNTVSWYQQALGQGPQFIFQYYREEENGRGNFPPRFSGLQFPNYSSELNVNALELDDSALYLCATRLAGASTDTQYFGPGTRLTVL.

The V call is TRBV28, the J call TRBJ2-1, with 8 bases matching TRBD2. CDR1 is MDHEN, CDR2 SYDVKM, per germline. V trimming: 2 bases; J trimming: 4 bases; junction bases outside the gene matches: 4. This CDR3 has 15 amino acids. The CDR3 loop reads CASSLVGLEYNEQFF. For the CDR3, the DNA is TGTGCCAGCAGTTTAGTGGGACTAGAATACAATGAGCAGTTCTTC.

This clone was picked up a small number of times. The rearrangement links TRBV6-5 to TRBJ1-3; D is perhaps TRBD1 (5 bases). Germline V gene sequence: CDR1 MNHEY, CDR2 SVGAGI. Trimming stripped 0 bases from V and 7 bases from J, with 13 bases between. The length of the CDR3 is 15 residues. CDR3 coding DNA: TGTGCCAGCAGTTACTCAAGGGCGCGGGGGAACACCATATATTTT. Its translation: CASSYSRARGNTIYF.